This TCR beta chain was retrieved from a study of STAT3 mutations in large granular lymphocyte leukemia. Across the study: Among longitudinally sequenced T-LGLL patients, roughly half had canonical activating STAT3 mutations detected. Whole-study findings and limits: In T-cell large granular lymphocyte leukemia, about half of patients showed multiple immunodominant subclonotypes. All newly emerging clones after therapy were STAT3 wild type. Suggested: STAT3 mutation was not the ancestral event for these clonal expansions.

The germline CDR1 and CDR2 sequences are SGHDT and YYEEEE. Trimming stripped 3 bases from V and 2 bases from J, with 12 bases between. The CDR3 runs to 14 residues. Of note for this clone: Its antigen is unidentified.

Each sample's TCRbeta library yielded on average around 44,000 productive templates. The table came from immunoSEQ multiplex PCR; TCRdb's copy has only in-frame clones and leaves some out. The sample has tens of thousands of clones; about 95% are singletons. The TCR comes from a man aged 35 to 55 with T-cell large granular lymphocyte leukemia. Some clones in this sample may be carry-over from other donors' samples. The specimen sequenced was peripheral blood mononuclear cells. V and J are TRBV5-6 and TRBJ2-7, with D perhaps being TRBD1 or TRBD2 (5 bases each). DNA of the CDR3: TGTGCCAGCAGCTCGGCTGGGACCGCCTACGAGCAGTACTTC. Translating gives CASSSAGTAYEQYF. Supplemented by reference TRBV5-6 and TRBJ2-7, the full variable domain reads DAGVTQSPTHLIKTRGQQVTLRCSPKSGHDTVSWYQQALGQGPQFIFQYYEEEERQRGNFPDRFSGHQFPNYSSELNVNALLLGDSALYLCASSSAGTAYEQYFGPGTRLTVT.